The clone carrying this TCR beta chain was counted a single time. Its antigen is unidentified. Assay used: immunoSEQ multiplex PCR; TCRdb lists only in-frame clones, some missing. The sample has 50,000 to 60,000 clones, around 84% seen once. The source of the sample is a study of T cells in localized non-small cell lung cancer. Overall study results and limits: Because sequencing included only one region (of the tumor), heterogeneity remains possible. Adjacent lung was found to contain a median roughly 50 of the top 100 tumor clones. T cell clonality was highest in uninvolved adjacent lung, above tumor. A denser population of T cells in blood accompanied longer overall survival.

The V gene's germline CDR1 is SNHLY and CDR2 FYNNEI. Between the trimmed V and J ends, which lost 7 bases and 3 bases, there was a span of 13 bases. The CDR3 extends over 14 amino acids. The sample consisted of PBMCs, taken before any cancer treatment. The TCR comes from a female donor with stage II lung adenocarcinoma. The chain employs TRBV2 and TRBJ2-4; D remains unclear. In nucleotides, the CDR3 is TGTGCCAGCAATCTAAATCGTGGCAAAAACATTCAGTACTTC. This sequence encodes CASNLNRGKNIQYF.